The TCR beta chain under discussion was sequenced for a study of blood T cell repertoires in COVID-19. The table came from immunoSEQ multiplex PCR; TCRdb's copy has only in-frame clones and leaves some out. The profile shows approximately 230,000 clones, 85% to 90% of them singletons. This receptor was obtained from a man aged 35 to 55 who had recovered from COVID-19. The sample taken for sequencing was PBMCs or T cells enriched from blood (not recorded which).

In nucleotides, the CDR3 is TGTGCCAGCAGTGCACAGGGGGCGGAGGAAAAACTGTTTTTT. This encodes CASSAQGAEEKLFF. The chain joins TRBV28 to TRBJ1-4; 9 positions match TRBD1. V dropped 5 bases and J dropped 8; count of bases not matched to a gene: 6. CDR1 is MDHEN, CDR2 SYDVKM, per germline. CDR3 length: 14 amino acids.